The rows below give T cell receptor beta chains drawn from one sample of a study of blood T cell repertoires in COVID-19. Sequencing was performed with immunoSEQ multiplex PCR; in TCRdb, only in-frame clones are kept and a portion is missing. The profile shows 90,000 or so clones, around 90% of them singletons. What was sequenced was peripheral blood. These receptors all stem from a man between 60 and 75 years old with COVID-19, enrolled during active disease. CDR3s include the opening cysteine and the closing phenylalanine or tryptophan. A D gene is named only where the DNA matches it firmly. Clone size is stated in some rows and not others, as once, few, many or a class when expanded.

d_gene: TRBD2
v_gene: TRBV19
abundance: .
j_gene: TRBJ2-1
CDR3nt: TGTGCCAGTAGTACCCCCGGGACTAGTCCGTACAATGAGCAGTTCTTC
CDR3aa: CASSTPGTSPYNEQFF

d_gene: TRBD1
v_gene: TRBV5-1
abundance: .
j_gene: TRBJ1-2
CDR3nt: TGCGCCAGCAGCTTGGACAGGGGGCCGGTTAACTATGGCTACACCTTC
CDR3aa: CASSLDRGPVNYGYTF

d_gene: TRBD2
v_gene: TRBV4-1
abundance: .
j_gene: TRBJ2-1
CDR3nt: TGCGCCAGCAGCCAAGATGGGGGACTAGCGGGAGGAAGCTCCTACAATGAGCAGTTCTTC
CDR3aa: CASSQDGGLAGGSSYNEQFF

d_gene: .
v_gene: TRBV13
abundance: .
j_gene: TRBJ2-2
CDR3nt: TGTGCCAGCCGACAGGTTGGGAACACCGGGGAGCTGTTTTTT
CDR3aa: CASRQVGNTGELFF

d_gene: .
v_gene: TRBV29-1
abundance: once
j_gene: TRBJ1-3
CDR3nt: TGCAGCGTCGAGGTCGGAAACACCATATATTTT
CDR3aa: CSVEVGNTIYF

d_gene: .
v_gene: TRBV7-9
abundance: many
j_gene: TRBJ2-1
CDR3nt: TGTGCCAGCAGCTTAGCCCCAAGGCAGGGTGAGCAGTTCTTC
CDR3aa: CASSLAPRQGEQFF

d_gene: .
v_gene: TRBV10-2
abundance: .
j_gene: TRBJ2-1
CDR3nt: TGCGCCAGCATCTCAGGGGCCTCCTACAATGAGCAGTTCTTC
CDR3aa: CASISGASYNEQFF

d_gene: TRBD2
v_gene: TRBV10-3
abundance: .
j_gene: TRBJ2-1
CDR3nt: TGTGCCATCAGTGAGTTTAGTAGCGGGTTCAACAATGAGCAGTTCTTC
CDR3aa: CAISEFSSGFNNEQFF

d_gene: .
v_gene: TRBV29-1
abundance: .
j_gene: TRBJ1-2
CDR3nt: TGCAGCGTACAACAGATAACTAACTATGGCTACACCTTC
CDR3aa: CSVQQITNYGYTF

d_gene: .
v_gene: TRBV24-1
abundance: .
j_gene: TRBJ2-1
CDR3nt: TGTGCCACCAGTGGGGGGGACAGTTACAATGAGCAGTTCTTC
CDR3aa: CATSGGDSYNEQFF

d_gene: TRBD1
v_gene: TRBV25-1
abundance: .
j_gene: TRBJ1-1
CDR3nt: TGTGCCAGCAGGAGACAGGGGAACACTGAAGCTTTCTTT
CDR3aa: CASRRQGNTEAFF

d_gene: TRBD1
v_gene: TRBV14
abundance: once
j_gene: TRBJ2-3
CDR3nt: TGTGCCAGCAGCCAGACAGGGATCGCAGATACGCAGTATTTT
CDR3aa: CASSQTGIADTQYF

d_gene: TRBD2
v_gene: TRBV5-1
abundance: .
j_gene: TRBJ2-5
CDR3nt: TGCGCCAGCAGCTCTCTAGCGGGAGAGGATGAGACCCAGTACTTC
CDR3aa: CASSSLAGEDETQYF

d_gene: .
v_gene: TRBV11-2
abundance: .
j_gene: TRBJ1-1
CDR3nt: TGTGCCAGCAGCTTGGGAATAGGGGGGGACACTGAAGCTTTCTTT
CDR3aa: CASSLGIGGDTEAFF

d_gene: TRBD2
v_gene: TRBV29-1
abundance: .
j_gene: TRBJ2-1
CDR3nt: TGCAGCGTTGACGGGACTAGCGAGGCCTACAATGAGCAGTTCTTC
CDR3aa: CSVDGTSEAYNEQFF

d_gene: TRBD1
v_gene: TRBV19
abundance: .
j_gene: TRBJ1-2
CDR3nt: TGTGCCAGTAGTATCCCCGACAGGGGTAACTATGGCTACACCTTC
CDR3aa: CASSIPDRGNYGYTF